This T cell receptor (beta chain) was identified during a study of T cell clusters in autoimmune cytopenias. Study overall: Per sample, median TRB depth was approximately 52,000 reads, yielding a median roughly 2,000 distinct clonotypes.

About 37,500 genome equivalents of blood DNA were amplified for TRB. General study points: TRB repertoire shifts in secondary cytopenia and chronic lymphocytic leukemia mostly reflected lymphoma, not autoimmunity. Active autoimmune hepatitis patients had roughly 2.9-fold fewer exclusive TRB clusters than healthy donors. Clustering suggested that physiological T cell clusters were missing in primary autoimmune cytopenia patients.

About this clonotype: Its matching antigen is unknown.

This CDR3 has 13 amino acids. Germline assignment: CDR1 MNHEY and CDR2 SVGAGI. TRB was amplified by touch-down multiplex PCR, primer pools A and B combined. From the multiplex PCR reads, TCRdb lists one entry per CDR3 protein and no DNA. This table lists fewer than 10,000 distinct CDR3 sequences. What was sequenced was peripheral blood. The gene calls are TRBV6-5 and TRBJ2-7; TCRdb proposes TRBD1, but this gene call is untestable without DNA. This receptor was identified in a human donor with an autoimmune cytopenia or autoimmune hepatitis (not recorded which). The CDR3 sequence: CASSRGFRGEQYF.